This T cell receptor (beta chain) was recovered during a study of blood T cells in healthy people across ages. Germline lookup yields CDR1 MDHEN and CDR2 SYDVKM. Trimming pared 10 bases from V and 7 bases from J, leaving 20 bases between. The CDR3 sequence is 13 residues long. Points from the study as a whole: Changes seen in expanded clonotypes were possibly confounded by donor CMV status left unknown.

The use of a sample-barcoded 5' primer and a J-beta primer mix characterized a second PCR of about 7 to 12 cycles. TCRdb ran MiXCR on the 5' RACE reads and lists one entry per CDR3 protein. The top ten hold 7% to 9% of the sample, which has some 1.5 million distinct CDR3 sequences, about 30% seen once. As concerns this clonotype: What it recognizes is unknown.

The sequencing input was blood. The TCR originated in a woman in her 30s in good health. The chain employs TRBV28 and TRBJ2-7; D possibly corresponds to TRBD1 (6 bases). In DNA form, the CDR3 reads TGTGCCATCAAAGGGGGTGCGGCGGGTGAGCAGTACTTC. It codes for CAIKGGAAGEQYF.